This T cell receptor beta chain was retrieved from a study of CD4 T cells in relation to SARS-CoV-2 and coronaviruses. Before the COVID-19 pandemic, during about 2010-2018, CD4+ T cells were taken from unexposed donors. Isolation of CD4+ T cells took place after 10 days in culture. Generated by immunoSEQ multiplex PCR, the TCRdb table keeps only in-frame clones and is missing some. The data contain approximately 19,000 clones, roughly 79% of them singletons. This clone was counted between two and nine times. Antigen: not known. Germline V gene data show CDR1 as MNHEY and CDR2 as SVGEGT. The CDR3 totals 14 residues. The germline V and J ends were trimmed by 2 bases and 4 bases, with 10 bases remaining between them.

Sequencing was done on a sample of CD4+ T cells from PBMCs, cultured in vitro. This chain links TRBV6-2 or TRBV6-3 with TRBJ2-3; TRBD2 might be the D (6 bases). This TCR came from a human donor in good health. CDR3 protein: CASSYRENPDTQYF. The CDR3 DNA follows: TGTGCCAGCAGTTACCGGGAGAACCCAGATACGCAGTATTTT.